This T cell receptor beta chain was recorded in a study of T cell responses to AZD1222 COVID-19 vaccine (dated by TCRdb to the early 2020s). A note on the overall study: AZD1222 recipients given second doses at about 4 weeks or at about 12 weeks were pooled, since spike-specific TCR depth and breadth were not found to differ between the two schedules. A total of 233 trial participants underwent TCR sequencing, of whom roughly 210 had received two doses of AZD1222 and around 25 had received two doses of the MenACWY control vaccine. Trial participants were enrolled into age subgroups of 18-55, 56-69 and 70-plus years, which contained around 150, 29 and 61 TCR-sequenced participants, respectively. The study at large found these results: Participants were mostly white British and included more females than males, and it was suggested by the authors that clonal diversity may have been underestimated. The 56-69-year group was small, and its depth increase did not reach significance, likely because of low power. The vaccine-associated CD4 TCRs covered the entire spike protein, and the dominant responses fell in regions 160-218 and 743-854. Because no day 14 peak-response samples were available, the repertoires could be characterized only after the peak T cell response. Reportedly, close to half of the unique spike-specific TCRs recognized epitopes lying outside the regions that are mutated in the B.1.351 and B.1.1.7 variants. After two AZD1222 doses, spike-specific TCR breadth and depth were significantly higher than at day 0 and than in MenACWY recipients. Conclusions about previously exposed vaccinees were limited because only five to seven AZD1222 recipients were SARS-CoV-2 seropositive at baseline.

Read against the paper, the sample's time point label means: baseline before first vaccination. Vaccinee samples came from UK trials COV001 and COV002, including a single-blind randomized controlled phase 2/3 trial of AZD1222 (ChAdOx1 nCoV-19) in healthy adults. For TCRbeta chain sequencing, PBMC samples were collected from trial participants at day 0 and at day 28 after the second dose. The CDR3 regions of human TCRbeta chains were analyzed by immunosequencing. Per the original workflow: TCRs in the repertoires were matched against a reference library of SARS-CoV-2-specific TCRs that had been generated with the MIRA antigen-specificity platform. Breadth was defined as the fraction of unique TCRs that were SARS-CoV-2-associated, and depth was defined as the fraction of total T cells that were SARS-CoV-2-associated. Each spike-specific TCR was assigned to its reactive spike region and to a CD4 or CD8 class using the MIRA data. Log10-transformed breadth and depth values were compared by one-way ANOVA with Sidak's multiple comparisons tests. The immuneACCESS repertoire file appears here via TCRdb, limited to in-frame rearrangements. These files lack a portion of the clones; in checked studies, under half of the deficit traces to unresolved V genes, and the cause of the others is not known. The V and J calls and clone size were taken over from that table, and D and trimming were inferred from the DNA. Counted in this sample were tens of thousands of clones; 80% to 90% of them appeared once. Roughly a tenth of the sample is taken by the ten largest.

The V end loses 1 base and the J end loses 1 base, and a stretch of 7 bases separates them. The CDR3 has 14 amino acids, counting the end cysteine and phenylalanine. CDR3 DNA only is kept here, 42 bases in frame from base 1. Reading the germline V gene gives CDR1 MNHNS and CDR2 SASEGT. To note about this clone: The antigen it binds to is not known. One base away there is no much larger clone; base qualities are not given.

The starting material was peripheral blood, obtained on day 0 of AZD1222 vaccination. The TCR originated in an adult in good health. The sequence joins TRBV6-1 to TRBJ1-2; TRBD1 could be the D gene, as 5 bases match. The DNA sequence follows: TGTGCCAGCAGTGAAGTCGGGGGTAACTATGGCTACACCTTC. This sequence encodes CASSEVGGNYGYTF.